These 3 T cell receptor beta chains were all obtained from the same sample, sequenced in a study of human T cells and chemical hapten exposure. Via MiXCR, TCRdb re-called the RACE reads, giving one row per CDR3 protein. The sample contains fewer than 300,000 distinct CDR3 sequences, 7.7% of which appear only once. As to time point: pre-sensitization, week 0. Treatment specified: therapeutic diphenylcyclopropenone sensitization with weekly scalp DPC. Sequencing used whole blood, obtained in connection with sensitization to the hapten diphenylcyclopropenone (DPC). These receptors were obtained from a man younger than 30 with alopecia areata. Some clones in this sample may be carry-over from other donors' samples.

The sample holds many counts of this clonotype. This rearrangement joins TRBV3-1 to TRBJ2-2, with D unclear. The V gene's germline CDR1 is LGHDT and CDR2 YNNKEL (reference sequence). With 3 bases removed from V and 7 bases from J, the gap between germline ends came to 3 bases. This CDR3 is 11 amino acids long. The CDR3 region has the DNA TGTGCCAGCAGCCAGCTCGGGGAGCTGTTTTTT. It translates to CASSQLGELFF.

The chain recombines TRBV29-1 with TRBJ1-2; TRBD1 might be the D (5 bases). The CDR3 is 12 residues long. Germline CDR1 is SQVTM and CDR2 is ANQGSEA. The V and J ends lost 3 bases and 6 bases respectively, with 11 bases between them. Written as DNA, the CDR3 is TGCAGCGTTGACGGCAGGGACGATGGCTACACCTTC. Protein sequence: CSVDGRDDGYTF. Complete variable domain (other parts from reference TRBV29-1 and TRBJ1-2): SAVISQKPSRDICQRGTSLTIQCQVDSQVTMMFWYRQQPGQSLTLIATANQGSEATYESGFVIDKFPISRPNLTFSTLTVSNMSPEDSSIYLCSVDGRDDGYTFGSGTRLTVV.

Note on this clonotype: A much larger clone lies one base from this, so it may be a read error. The chain joins TRBV6-5 to TRBJ2-3; possibly TRBD1 for D (5 bases). The end of the DNA is better explained by TRBJ1-5, so the J call may be wrong. This CDR3 spans 15 amino acids. Per the germline V gene, CDR1 is MNHEY and CDR2 is SVGAGI. The CDR3 region is CASSYKAGVTDTQHF. In DNA form, the CDR3 reads TGTGCCAGCAGTTACAAAGCGGGGGTCACAGATACGCAGCATTTT.